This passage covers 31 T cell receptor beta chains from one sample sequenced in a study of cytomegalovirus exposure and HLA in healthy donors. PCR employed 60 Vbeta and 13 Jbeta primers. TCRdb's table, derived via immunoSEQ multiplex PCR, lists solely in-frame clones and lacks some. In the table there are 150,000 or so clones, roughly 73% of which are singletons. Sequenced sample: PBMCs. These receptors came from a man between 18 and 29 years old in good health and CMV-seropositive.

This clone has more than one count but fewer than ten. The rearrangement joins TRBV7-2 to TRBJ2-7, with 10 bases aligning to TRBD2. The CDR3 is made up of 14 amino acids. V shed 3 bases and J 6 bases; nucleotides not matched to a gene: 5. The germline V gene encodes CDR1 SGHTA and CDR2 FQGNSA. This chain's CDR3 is CASSFPSGSGEQYF. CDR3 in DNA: TGTGCCAGCAGCTTTCCTAGCGGGAGTGGCGAGCAGTACTTC. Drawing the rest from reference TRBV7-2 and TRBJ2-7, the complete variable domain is GAGVSQSPSNKVTEKGKDVELRCDPISGHTALYWYRQSLGQGLEFLIYFQGNSAPDKSGLPSDRFSAERTGGSVSTLTIQRTQQEDSAVYLCASSFPSGSGEQYFGPGTRLTVT.

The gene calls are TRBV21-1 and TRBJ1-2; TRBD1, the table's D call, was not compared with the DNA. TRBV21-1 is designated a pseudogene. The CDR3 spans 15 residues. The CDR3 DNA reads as TGTGCCAGCAGCAAATGGGCAGGGTGGGACTATGGCTACACCTTC. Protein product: CASSKWAGWDYGYTF.

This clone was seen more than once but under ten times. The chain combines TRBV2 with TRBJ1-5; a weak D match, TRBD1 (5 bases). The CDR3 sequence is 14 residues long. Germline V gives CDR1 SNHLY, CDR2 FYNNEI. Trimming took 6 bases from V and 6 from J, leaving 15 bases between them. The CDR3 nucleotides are TGTGCCAGCAGGGACAAACTCGCAGGTCAGCCCCAGCATTTT. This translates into CASRDKLAGQPQHF.

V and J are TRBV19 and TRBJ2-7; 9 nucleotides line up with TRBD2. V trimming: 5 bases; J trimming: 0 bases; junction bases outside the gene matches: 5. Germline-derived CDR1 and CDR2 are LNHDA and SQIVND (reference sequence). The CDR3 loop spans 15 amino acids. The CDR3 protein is CASSEYSGSSYEQYF. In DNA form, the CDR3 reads TGTGCCAGTAGTGAATATAGCGGGAGCTCCTACGAGCAGTACTTC.

The DNA of the CDR3 is TGTGCCAGTAGTATAGGAGGGGGCAGGGGCAATCAGCCCCAGCATTTT. Its protein is CASSIGGGRGNQPQHF. The V and J genes are TRBV19 and TRBJ1-5; 7 bases line up with TRBD1. The length of the CDR3 is 16 residues. In germline, CDR1 is LNHDA, CDR2 SQIVND (reference sequence). V was clipped by 1 base and J by 2 bases; unmatched bases: 5.

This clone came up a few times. This CDR3 is CASSSGLADIQYF. CDR3 DNA: TGTGCCAGTAGCTCCGGACTAGCAGACATTCAGTACTTC. The chain joins TRBV19 to TRBJ2-4, with 8 bases that match TRBD2. Unmatched junction bases numbered 6, after V lost 6 bases and J lost 8 bases. The CDR3 runs 13 residues. Germline CDR1 reads LNHDA; CDR2 reads SQIVND (reference sequence).

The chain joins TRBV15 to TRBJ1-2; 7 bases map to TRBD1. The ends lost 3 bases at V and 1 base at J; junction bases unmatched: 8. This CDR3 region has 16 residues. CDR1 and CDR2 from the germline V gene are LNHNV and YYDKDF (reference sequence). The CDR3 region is CATSSLDREVNYGYTF. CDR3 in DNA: TGTGCCACCAGCAGCCTAGACAGGGAGGTTAACTATGGCTACACCTTC.

The CDR3 DNA reads TGTGCCAGCATTTTACGGACTAGCGGGACGGTGGAGACCCAGTACTTC. Amino acid sequence: CASILRTSGTVETQYF. V and J are TRBV2 and TRBJ2-5; 12 bases fit TRBD2. The germline V gene has CDR1 SNHLY and CDR2 FYNNEI. Losses at the gene ends were 7 bases for V and 5 bases for J; bases not matched to a gene: 11. The CDR3 extends over 16 amino acids.

The CDR3 here is CASSLEGQGLRETQYF. CDR3 DNA sequence: TGTGCCAGCAGCTTGGAAGGACAGGGGTTGCGAGAGACCCAGTACTTC. The gene calls are TRBV5-4 and TRBJ2-5; 9 bases align to TRBD1. V lost 0 bases to trimming and J lost 4 bases; unmatched junction nucleotides: 7. Germline V lookup: CDR1 SGHNT, CDR2 YYREEE (reference sequence). CDR3 length: 16 residues. The variable domain in full, with the rest retrieved from reference TRBV5-4 and TRBJ2-5, is ETGVTQSPTHLIKTRGQQVTLRCSSQSGHNTVSWYQQALGQGPQFIFQYYREEENGRGNFPPRFSGLQFPNYSSELNVNALELDDSALYLCASSLEGQGLRETQYFGPGTRLLVL.

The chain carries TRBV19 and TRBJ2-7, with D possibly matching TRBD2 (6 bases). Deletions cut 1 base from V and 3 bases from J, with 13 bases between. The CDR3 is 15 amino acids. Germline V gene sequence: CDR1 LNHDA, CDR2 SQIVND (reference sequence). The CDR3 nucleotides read TGTGCCAGTAGTATAGGTAGCGGCGAACTCTACGAGCAGTACTTC. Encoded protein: CASSIGSGELYEQYF.

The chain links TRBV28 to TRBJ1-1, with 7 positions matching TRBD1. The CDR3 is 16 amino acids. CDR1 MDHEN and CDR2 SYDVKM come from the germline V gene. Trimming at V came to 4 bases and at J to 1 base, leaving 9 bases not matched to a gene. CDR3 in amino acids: CASSYHRGGGNTEAFF. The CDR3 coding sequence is TGTGCCAGCAGTTACCACAGGGGTGGCGGGAACACTGAAGCTTTCTTT.

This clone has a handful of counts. CDR3: CASSRTEGTDTQYF. CDR3 nucleotides: TGTGCCAGCAGTCGGACAGAGGGCACAGATACGCAGTATTTT. The V gene is TRBV5-8, the J gene TRBJ2-3; the D gene is possibly TRBD1 (6 bases). CDR1 and CDR2 (germline): SGHTS, YDEGEE. Trimming cost V 5 bases and J 1 base, with 11 bases left between them. CDR3 size: 14 residues.

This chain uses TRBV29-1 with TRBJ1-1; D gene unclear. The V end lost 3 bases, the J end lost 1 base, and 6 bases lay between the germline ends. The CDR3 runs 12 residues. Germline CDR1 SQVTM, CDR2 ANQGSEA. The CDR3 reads CSVDSWNTEAFF. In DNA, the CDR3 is TGCAGCGTTGACTCGTGGAACACTGAAGCTTTCTTT.

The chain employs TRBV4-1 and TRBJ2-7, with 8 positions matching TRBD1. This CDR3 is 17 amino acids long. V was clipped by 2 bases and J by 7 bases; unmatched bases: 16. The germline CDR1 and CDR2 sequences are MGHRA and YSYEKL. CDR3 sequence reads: CASSQRLGTGPPAEQYF. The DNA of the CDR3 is TGCGCCAGCAGCCAAAGGCTAGGGACAGGCCCACCCGCGGAGCAGTACTTC.

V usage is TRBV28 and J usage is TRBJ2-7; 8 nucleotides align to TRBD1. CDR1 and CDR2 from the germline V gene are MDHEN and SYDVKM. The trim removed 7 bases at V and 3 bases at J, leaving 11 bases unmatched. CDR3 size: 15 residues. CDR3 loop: CASTTSGTGVYEQYF. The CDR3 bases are TGTGCCAGCACGACTTCCGGGACAGGTGTCTACGAGCAGTACTTC. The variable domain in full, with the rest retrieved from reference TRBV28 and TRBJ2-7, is DVKVTQSSRYLVKRTGEKVFLECVQDMDHENMFWYRQDPGLGLRLIYFSYDVKMKEKGDIPEGYSVSREKKERFSLILESASTNQTSMYLCASTTSGTGVYEQYFGPGTRLTVT.

CDR3 in amino acids: CASTPRGYGYTF. CDR3 in DNA: TGTGCCAGTACTCCCAGGGGGTATGGCTACACCTTC. V usage is TRBV19 and J usage is TRBJ1-2; 7 positions agree with TRBD1. The length of the CDR3 is 12 residues. Germline V gives CDR1 LNHDA, CDR2 SQIVND (reference sequence). Unmatched junction bases numbered 4, after V lost 7 bases and J lost 5 bases.

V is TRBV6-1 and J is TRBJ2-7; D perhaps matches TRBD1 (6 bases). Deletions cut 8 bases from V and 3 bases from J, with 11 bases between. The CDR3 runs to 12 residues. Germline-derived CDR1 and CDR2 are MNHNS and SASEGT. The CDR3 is CASRQDLYEQYF. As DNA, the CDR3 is TGTGCCAGCCGACAGGACCTCTACGAGCAGTACTTC.

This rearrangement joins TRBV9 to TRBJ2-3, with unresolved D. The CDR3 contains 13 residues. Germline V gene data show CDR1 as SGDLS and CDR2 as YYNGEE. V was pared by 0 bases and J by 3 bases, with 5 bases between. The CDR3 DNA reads TGTGCCAGCAGCGTAGATCTGACAGATACGCAGTATTTT. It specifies CASSVDLTDTQYF.

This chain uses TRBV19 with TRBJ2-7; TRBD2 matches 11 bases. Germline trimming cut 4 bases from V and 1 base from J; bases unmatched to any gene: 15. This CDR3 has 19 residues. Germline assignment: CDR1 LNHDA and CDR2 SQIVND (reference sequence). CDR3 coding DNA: TGTGCCAGTAGTAACCAGATCATCTCCGTAGCGGGAGGGTCCTACGAGCAGTACTTC. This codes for CASSNQIISVAGGSYEQYF.

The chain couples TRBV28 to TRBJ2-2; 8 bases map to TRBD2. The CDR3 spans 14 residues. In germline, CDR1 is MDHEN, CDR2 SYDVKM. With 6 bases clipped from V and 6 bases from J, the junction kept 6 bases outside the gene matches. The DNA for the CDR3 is TGTGCCAGCAGCCCCGGGGGGGGTTCCGGGGAGCTGTTTTTT. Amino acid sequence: CASSPGGGSGELFF.

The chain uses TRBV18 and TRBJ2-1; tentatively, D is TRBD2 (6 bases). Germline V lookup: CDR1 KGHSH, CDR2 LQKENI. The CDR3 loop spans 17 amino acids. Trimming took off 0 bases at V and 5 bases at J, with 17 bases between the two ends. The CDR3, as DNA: TGTGCCAGCTCACCACCGGTGGTAGCTAGCGACAACAATGAGCAGTTCTTC. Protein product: CASSPPVVASDNNEQFF.

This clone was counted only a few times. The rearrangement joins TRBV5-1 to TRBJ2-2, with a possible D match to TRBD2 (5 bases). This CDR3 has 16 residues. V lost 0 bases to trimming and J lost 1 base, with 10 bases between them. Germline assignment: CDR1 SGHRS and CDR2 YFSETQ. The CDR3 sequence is CASSLVVGGNTGELFF. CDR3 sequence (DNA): TGCGCCAGCAGCTTGGTTGTCGGAGGGAACACCGGGGAGCTGTTTTTT.

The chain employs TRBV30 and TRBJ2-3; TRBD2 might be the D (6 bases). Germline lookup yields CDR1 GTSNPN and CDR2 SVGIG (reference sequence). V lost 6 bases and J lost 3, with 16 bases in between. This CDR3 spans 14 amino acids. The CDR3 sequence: CACKTSMRTDTQYF. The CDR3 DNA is TGTGCCTGCAAAACTAGCATGCGAACAGATACGCAGTATTTT.

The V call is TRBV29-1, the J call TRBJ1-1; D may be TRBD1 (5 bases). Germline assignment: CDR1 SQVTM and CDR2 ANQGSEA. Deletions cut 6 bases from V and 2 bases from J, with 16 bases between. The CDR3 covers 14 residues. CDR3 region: CSVRPGGDNTEAFF. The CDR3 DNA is TGCAGCGTCAGACCGGGGGGGGACAACACTGAAGCTTTCTTT.

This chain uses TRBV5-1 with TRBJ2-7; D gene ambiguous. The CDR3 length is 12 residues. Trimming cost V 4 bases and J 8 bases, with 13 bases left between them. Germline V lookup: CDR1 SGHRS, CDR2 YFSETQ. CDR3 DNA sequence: TGCGCCAGCAGCGATCAACTTAGTCAGCAGTACTTC. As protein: CASSDQLSQQYF.

This CDR3 reads CASSPGTEYYEQYF. The CDR3 DNA follows: TGTGCCAGCAGCCCCGGGACAGAATACTACGAGCAGTACTTC. The chain links TRBV28 to TRBJ2-7; 7 nucleotides line up with TRBD1. This CDR3 spans 14 amino acids. V lost 6 bases and J lost 3; bases outside the gene matches: 8. The germline CDR1 and CDR2 sequences are MDHEN and SYDVKM.

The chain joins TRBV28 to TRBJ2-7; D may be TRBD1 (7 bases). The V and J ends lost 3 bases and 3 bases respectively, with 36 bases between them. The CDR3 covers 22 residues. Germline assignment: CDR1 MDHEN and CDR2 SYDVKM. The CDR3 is CASSLRLSGIRQGLPHVYEQYF. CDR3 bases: TGTGCCAGCAGTTTGAGGTTGTCCGGGATACGACAGGGACTCCCACATGTCTACGAGCAGTACTTC.

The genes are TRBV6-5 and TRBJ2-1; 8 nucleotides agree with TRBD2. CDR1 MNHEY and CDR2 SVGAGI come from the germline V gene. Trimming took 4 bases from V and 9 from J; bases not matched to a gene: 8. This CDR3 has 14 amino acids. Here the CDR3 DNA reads TGTGCCAGCAGTTCTCGAGCGGGAGAGGTTGAGCAGTTCTTC. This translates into CASSSRAGEVEQFF.

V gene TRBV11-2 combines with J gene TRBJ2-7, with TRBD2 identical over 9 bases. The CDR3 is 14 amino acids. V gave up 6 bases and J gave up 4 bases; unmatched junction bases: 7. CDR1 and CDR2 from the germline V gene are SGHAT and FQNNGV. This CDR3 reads CASRRLAEIYEQYF. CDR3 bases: TGTGCCAGCAGAAGACTAGCGGAGATTTACGAGCAGTACTTC.

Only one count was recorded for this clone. The DNA of the CDR3 is TGTGCCAGCTCACCACCCTCTAGCACAGATACGCAGTATTTT. Its translation: CASSPPSSTDTQYF. The J gene is TRBJ2-3, the V gene TRBV18; D gene uncertain. The V and J ends lost 0 bases and 0 bases respectively, with 4 bases between them. The CDR3 contains 14 residues. CDR1 is KGHSH, CDR2 LQKENI, per germline.

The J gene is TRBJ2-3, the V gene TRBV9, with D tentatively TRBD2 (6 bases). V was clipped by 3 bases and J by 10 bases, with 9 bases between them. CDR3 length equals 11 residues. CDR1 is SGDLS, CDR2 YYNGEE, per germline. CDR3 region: CASSGREAQYF. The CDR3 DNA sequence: TGTGCCAGCAGCGGGAGGGAGGCGCAGTATTTT.